One sample yielded the 17 T cell receptor beta chains listed below, sequenced in a study of cytomegalovirus exposure and HLA in healthy donors. The PCR had 60 Vbeta and 13 Jbeta primers. Some clones are missing from TCRdb's copy, which holds only in-frame ones; the method was immunoSEQ multiplex PCR. Of about 54,000 clones in the sample, roughly 84% were seen once. Sequences were obtained from PBMCs. The source is a woman aged 18-35 years in good health and CMV-seronegative.

This sequence joins TRBV9 and TRBJ2-6; 10 nucleotides agree with TRBD1. V shed 4 bases and J 1 base; nucleotides not matched to a gene: 8. The CDR3 runs to 18 residues. Germline V CDR1 and CDR2: SGDLS, YYNGEE. CDR3 nucleotide sequence: TGTGCCAGCAGCATCTGGACAGGGGGGGGGTCTGGGGCCAACGTCCTGACTTTC. Its translation is CASSIWTGGGSGANVLTF. Complete variable domain (other parts from reference TRBV9 and TRBJ2-6): DSGVTQTPKHLITATGQRVTLRCSPRSGDLSVYWYQQSLDQGLQFLIQYYNGEERAKGNILERFSAQQFPDLHSELNLSSLELGDSALYFCASSIWTGGGSGANVLTFGAGSRLTVL.

Worth noting for this clone: Compared with germline, one end of the junction differs, possibly owing to a read error. This chain joins TRBV5-8 and TRBJ2-4; D is perhaps TRBD2 (6 bases). Germline CDR1 and CDR2: SGHTS and YDEGEE. The CDR3 spans 16 residues. The CDR3 DNA reads as TGTGCCAGCAGTACTTATAGAGCACTAGCCAAAAACAGTCAGTACTTC. Protein sequence: CASSTYRALAKNSQYF.

V and J are TRBV28 and TRBJ2-7; TRBD1 aligns across 7 bases. With 6 bases clipped from V and 3 bases from J, the junction kept 11 bases outside the gene matches. Germline V gene lookup returns CDR1 MDHEN and CDR2 SYDVKM. The CDR3 loop spans 15 amino acids. CDR3 coding DNA: TGTGCCAGCAGCTCATTACGGGACAGTAACTACGAGCAGTACTTC. It translates to CASSSLRDSNYEQYF. The whole variable domain, filled in from reference TRBV28 and TRBJ2-7, reads DVKVTQSSRYLVKRTGEKVFLECVQDMDHENMFWYRQDPGLGLRLIYFSYDVKMKEKGDIPEGYSVSREKKERFSLILESASTNQTSMYLCASSSLRDSNYEQYFGPGTRLTVT.

This chain links TRBV7-8 with TRBJ1-4; 7 positions match TRBD1. Unmatched junction bases numbered 7, after V lost 6 bases and J lost 3 bases. This CDR3 spans 15 amino acids. Germline CDR1 and CDR2: SGHVS and FQNEAQ. CDR3 nucleotides: TGTGCCAGCAGTCTCGACGGGACAGCTAATGAAAAACTGTTTTTT. This gives the protein CASSLDGTANEKLFF.

The V gene is TRBV4-1, the J gene TRBJ1-1; D may be TRBD1 (6 bases). The V end was cut by 4 bases, the J end by 5 bases, with 8 bases between. CDR3 length: 12 amino acids. Germline CDR1 MGHRA, CDR2 YSYEKL. The CDR3 region is CASSPDRTEAFF. CDR3 in DNA: TGCGCCAGCAGCCCCGACAGGACTGAAGCTTTCTTT.

The chain carries TRBV7-3 and TRBJ2-1; 7 bases are a match to TRBD2. With 5 bases clipped from V and 5 bases from J, the junction kept 9 bases outside the gene matches. CDR1 is SGHTA and CDR2 is FQGTGA in the germline V gene. The CDR3 runs to 15 residues. The CDR3 is CASSGGGALNNEQFF. CDR3 coding DNA: TGTGCCAGCAGCGGGGGAGGGGCTCTCAACAATGAGCAGTTCTTC.

The genes are TRBV7-9 and TRBJ2-5; D perhaps matches TRBD2 (6 bases). The CDR3 extends over 14 amino acids. CDR1 and CDR2 (germline): SEHNR, FQNEAQ (reference sequence). Trimming took off 0 bases at V and 4 bases at J, with 9 bases between the two ends. This chain's CDR3 is CASSLAGSGETQYF. The CDR3 bases are TGTGCCAGCAGCTTAGCCGGGAGCGGAGAGACCCAGTACTTC.

The chain joins TRBV6-5 to TRBJ2-7; TRBD1 matches at 8 bases. V trimming: 2 bases; J trimming: 1 base; junction bases outside the gene matches: 4. Germline V gene sequence: CDR1 MNHEY, CDR2 SVGAGI. The CDR3 consists of 15 residues. The DNA of the CDR3 is TGTGCCAGCAGTTACGGGGGACAGGAGTCCTACGAGCAGTACTTC. This translates into CASSYGGQESYEQYF.

The CDR3 nucleotides read TGTGCCAGCAGTACCCTACCCGTCACTGGGGCCAACGTCCTGACTTTC. Amino acids: CASSTLPVTGANVLTF. This chain connects TRBV28 to TRBJ2-6; unclear D gene. The CDR3 spans 16 residues. The ends were cut back, 5 bases at V and 2 bases at J, with 13 bases in the middle. The germline V gene has CDR1 MDHEN and CDR2 SYDVKM.

The V and J genes are TRBV7-9 and TRBJ2-1, with 9 bases identical to TRBD2. CDR3 length equals 16 residues. Germline assignment: CDR1 SEHNR and CDR2 FQNEAQ (reference sequence). The V and J ends lost 1 base and 7 bases, in that order; junction bases with no gene match: 8. CDR3 protein: CASSLVAGGPSNEQFF. CDR3 bases: TGTGCCAGCAGCTTAGTCGCGGGAGGGCCCTCGAATGAGCAGTTCTTC.

This clone was detected only once. This chain uses TRBV28 with TRBJ2-5, with no clear D. The CDR3 has 12 residues. Germline loops: CDR1 MDHEN, CDR2 SYDVKM. Trimming removed 7 bases from V and 5 bases from J, with 11 bases in between. CDR3 nucleotides: TGTGCCAGCAATTTGAGGCGGGAGACCCAGTACTTC. Amino acid sequence: CASNLRRETQYF. Filled out from reference TRBV28 and TRBJ2-5, the complete variable domain reads DVKVTQSSRYLVKRTGEKVFLECVQDMDHENMFWYRQDPGLGLRLIYFSYDVKMKEKGDIPEGYSVSREKKERFSLILESASTNQTSMYLCASNLRRETQYFGPGTRLLVL.

This clone was seen just once. Sequence at one end of the junction differs from germline and may be a read error. The CDR3 protein is CASSPTGGLAKNSQYF. The CDR3 DNA reads as TGTGCCAGCAGCCCAACCGGGGGTCTAGCCAAAAACAGTCAGTACTTC. The chain has TRBV9 and TRBJ2-4; weak D call: TRBD2 (6 bases). CDR1 is SGDLS, CDR2 YYNGEE, per germline. This CDR3 is 16 amino acids long. The variable domain in full, with the rest retrieved from reference TRBV9 and TRBJ2-4, is DSGVTQTPKHLITATGQRVTLRCSPRSGDLSVYWYQQSLDQGLQFLIQYYNGEERAKGNILERFSAQQFPDLHSELNLSSLELGDSALYFCASSPTGGLAKNSQYFGAGTRLSVL.

V gene TRBV27 combines with J gene TRBJ2-2, with unresolved D. Germline CDR1 reads MNHEY; CDR2 reads SMNVEV (reference sequence). Deletions cut 3 bases from V and 6 bases from J, with 5 bases between. The CDR3 extends over 12 amino acids. The CDR3 sequence: CASSFGPGELFF. The CDR3 nucleotides read TGTGCCAGCAGTTTTGGGCCCGGGGAGCTGTTTTTT.

The CDR3 nucleotides read TGTGCCAGCAGCCGTGTTCGGGGTTCGAACACCGGGGAGCTGTTTTTT. The encoded protein is CASSRVRGSNTGELFF. V and J are TRBV14 and TRBJ2-2; D is possibly TRBD2 (5 bases). Germline V CDR1 and CDR2: SGHDN, FVKESK. This CDR3 has 16 amino acids. V lost 4 bases to trimming and J lost 0 bases, with 12 bases between them. Based on the CDR3 plus reference TRBV14 and TRBJ2-2, the full variable domain is EAGVTQFPSHSVIEKGQTVTLRCDPISGHDNLYWYRRVMGKEIKFLLHFVKESKQDESGMPNNRFLAERTGGTYSTLKVQPAELEDSGVYFCASSRVRGSNTGELFFGEGSRLTVL.

The V call is TRBV14, the J call TRBJ1-2, with 7 bases aligning to TRBD1. Germline CDR1 is SGHDN and CDR2 is FVKESK. The CDR3 loop spans 15 amino acids. The trim removed 3 bases at V and 4 bases at J, leaving 8 bases unmatched. CDR3 DNA sequence: TGTGCCAGCAGCCACGCGGGGGGACAGCCCTATGGCTACACCTTC. Protein: CASSHAGGQPYGYTF.

The J gene is TRBJ2-5, the V gene TRBV5-1, with D perhaps TRBD2 (6 bases). The CDR3 has 16 amino acids. CDR1 is SGHRS, CDR2 YFSETQ, per germline. The V end was cut by 0 bases, the J end by 0 bases, with 12 bases between. The CDR3: CASSLGGGVDQETQYF. DNA of the CDR3: TGCGCCAGCAGCTTGGGTGGCGGGGTGGACCAAGAGACCCAGTACTTC.

V usage is TRBV11-2 and J usage is TRBJ2-3, with TRBD2 as a possible D gene (5 bases). The germline V gene encodes CDR1 SGHAT and CDR2 FQNNGV. This CDR3 spans 18 amino acids. Between the trimmed V and J ends, which lost 2 bases and 0 bases, there was a span of 18 bases. CDR3 sequence: CASSLRLMGGGSTDTQYF. CDR3 nucleotide sequence: TGTGCCAGCAGCTTACGACTCATGGGTGGAGGAAGCACAGATACGCAGTATTTT.